A selection of T cell receptor beta chains follows, all from one sample in a study of T cell responses to AZD1222 COVID-19 vaccine. The method was immunoSEQ multiplex PCR; TCRdb's version includes in-frame clones alone and lacks a portion of them. Of 150,000 or so clones in the sample, 90% to 95% were seen once. The specimen comprised peripheral blood, sampled on day 0 of MenACWY control vaccination. The source of these receptors is an adult in good health. Both conserved end residues are part of each CDR3. D genes are given only for firm matches. Not every row has a clone size; where given, it reads once, few, many or a size class.

size	D	V	J	DNA	CDR3
-	-	TRBV20-1	TRBJ1-3	TGCAGTGCTAGACTGGGAAACACCATATATTTT	CSARLGNTIYF
-	TRBD1	TRBV5-5	TRBJ1-4	TGTGCCAGCCACTGGGGGCAGGGGGCTGAAAAACTGTTTTTT	CASHWGQGAEKLFF
-	TRBD2	TRBV5-1	TRBJ2-1	TGCGCCAGCAGCTTGGGTAGCGGGTACAATGAGCAGTTCTTC	CASSLGSGYNEQFF
-	TRBD1	TRBV13	TRBJ1-2	TGTGCCAGCAGCCACCGGCGACAGGGCCTCTTTGGCTACACCTTC	CASSHRRQGLFGYTF
-	TRBD1	TRBV5-1	TRBJ1-2	TGCGCCAGCAGCCCAGGGACAGGTGGCTACACCTTC	CASSPGTGGYTF
-	-	TRBV12-3/TRBV12-4	TRBJ1-1	TGTGCCAGCAGTTTTAACTCCCCACCGGCTTTCTTT	CASSFNSPPAFF
-	-	TRBV14	TRBJ1-2	TGTGCCAGCAGCCTATCGTTTTATGGCTACACCTTC	CASSLSFYGYTF
-	-	TRBV30	TRBJ1-3	TGTGCCTGGAGTGTACGCTTCTCTGGAAACACCATATATTTT	CAWSVRFSGNTIYF
-	-	TRBV5-4	TRBJ1-2	TGTGCCAGCAGCTTGAGGCAGGTCTATGGCTACACCTTC	CASSLRQVYGYTF
once	TRBD2	TRBV5-1	TRBJ2-3	TGCGCCAGCAAACCGGGACTATTCACAGATACGCAGTATTTT	CASKPGLFTDTQYF
-	-	TRBV9	TRBJ2-1	TGTGCCAGCAGCCCCGGCCTCCTGGCCAATGAGCAGTTCTTC	CASSPGLLANEQFF
-	-	TRBV12-3/TRBV12-4	TRBJ1-1	TGTGCCAGCACCACTGGCACCCTTGAGACTTTCTTT	CASTTGTLETFF
-	TRBD2	TRBV5-4	TRBJ2-2	TGTGCCAGCAGCACAGGACTAGCGGGAGTTCTCAACACCGGGGAGCTGTTTTTT	CASSTGLAGVLNTGELFF
-	-	TRBV4-3	TRBJ2-7	TGCGCCAGCAGCCAACACAGGGTCGGCGAGCAGTACTTC	CASSQHRVGEQYF
-	TRBD2	TRBV5-1	TRBJ2-2	TGCGCCAGCAGCGCCCCGGGACTAGCGGGAGGGCCGATCACCGGGGAGCTGTTTTTT	CASSAPGLAGGPITGELFF
-	-	TRBV7-2	TRBJ1-2	TGTGCCAGCAGCTTAGGCCTCGACAGCTATGGCTACACCTTC	CASSLGLDSYGYTF
-	-	TRBV6-5	TRBJ1-2	TGTGCCAGCAGTTACTCCCGAGCCGCTAACTATGGCTACACCTTC	CASSYSRAANYGYTF
-	TRBD1	TRBV6-1	TRBJ1-2	TGTGCCAGCAGTGAAGGACTACAGGGGGGGGGCTATGGCTACACCTTC	CASSEGLQGGGYGYTF
-	-	TRBV4-3	TRBJ2-5	TGCGCCAGCAGCCAAGGGGACTGGGGCGCCCAAGAGACCCAGTACTTC	CASSQGDWGAQETQYF
-	-	TRBV6-5	TRBJ2-7	TGTGCCAGCTCCCGACCGGGGACTCCGTACGAGCAGTACTTC	CASSRPGTPYEQYF
-	-	TRBV7-9	TRBJ2-7	TGTGCCAGCAGCTTATTGGTGGGTTCCTACGAGCAGTACTTC	CASSLLVGSYEQYF
-	-	TRBV28	TRBJ2-4	TGTGCCAGCAGGGAACGGGAAAGGGGTCCCGGGTACTTC	CASRERERGPGYF
-	-	TRBV5-8	TRBJ2-5	TGTGCCAGCAGCCCCCGGGGCACCCTGGGGGAGACCCAGTACTTC	CASSPRGTLGETQYF
-	-	TRBV12-3/TRBV12-4	TRBJ2-7	TGTGCCAGCAGTTTATTATGGGGGTACGAGCAGTACTTC	CASSLLWGYEQYF
-	-	TRBV2	TRBJ1-3	TGTGCCAGCAGTGCCCAGACGTACTCTGGAAACACCATATATTTT	CASSAQTYSGNTIYF
-	-	TRBV5-1	TRBJ2-7	TGCGCCAGCAGCTTGAAGGACGAGCAGTACTTC	CASSLKDEQYF
-	TRBD1	TRBV11-3	TRBJ2-2	TGTGCCAGCAGCTTTCAGGGGGCACATTCTTCCGGGGAGCTGTTTTTT	CASSFQGAHSSGELFF
-	TRBD1	TRBV9	TRBJ2-5	TGTGCCAGCAGCCGACAGGGTCAGGAGACCCAGTACTTC	CASSRQGQETQYF
-	-	TRBV7-2	TRBJ2-3	TGTGCCAGCAGCCCAATAGCGTCTAGCACAGATACGCAGTATTTT	CASSPIASSTDTQYF
-	TRBD2	TRBV5-1	TRBJ2-5	TGCGCCAGCAGCTCTAGGTATGAAGGGACTAAAGAGACCCAGTACTTC	CASSSRYEGTKETQYF
-	-	TRBV5-1	TRBJ2-7	TGCGCCAGCAGCGCGGGACGAACCTACGAGCAGTACTTC	CASSAGRTYEQYF
-	TRBD1	TRBV2	TRBJ1-3	TGTGCCAGCAGTGTAAACAGGGGATACTCTGGAAACACCATATATTTT	CASSVNRGYSGNTIYF
-	TRBD1	TRBV19	TRBJ1-5	TGTGCCAGTAGTATTATGGGACAGGGGGTGAATCAGCCCCAGCATTTT	CASSIMGQGVNQPQHF
-	TRBD1	TRBV30	TRBJ1-3	TGTGCCTGGATCCGGGACAGGGCCTTCTCTGGAAACACCATATATTTT	CAWIRDRAFSGNTIYF
-	TRBD1	TRBV27	TRBJ2-1	TGTGCCAGCAGTAGGACGACAGGGATTTACAATGAGCAGTTCTTC	CASSRTTGIYNEQFF
once	-	TRBV5-6	TRBJ1-3	TGTGCCAGCAGCTACACTAAAGACTACTCTGGAAACACCATATATTTT	CASSYTKDYSGNTIYF
-	TRBD1	TRBV7-2	TRBJ2-1	TGTGCCAGCAGCCTGGGACAGGGTTCCTACAATGAGCAGTTCTTC	CASSLGQGSYNEQFF
-	-	TRBV19	TRBJ1-1	TGTGCCATCTCAGAGGGCAGTTACACTGAAGCTTTCTTT	CAISEGSYTEAFF
-	-	TRBV3-1/TRBV3-2	TRBJ1-2	TGTGCCAGCAGCCAAATCCAGGGGCATGGCTACACCTTC	CASSQIQGHGYTF